The 12 T cell receptor beta chains given below trace back to one sample, sequenced in a study of T cell changes during pregnancy in multiple sclerosis. The method was immunoSEQ multiplex PCR; TCRdb's version includes in-frame clones alone and lacks a portion of them. This table holds tens of thousands of clones, roughly 93% found once. The sample in question was peripheral blood, obtained in the second trimester of pregnancy. The origin of the receptors is a female donor with multiple sclerosis, enrolled in a pregnancy study.

This chain connects TRBV6-5 to TRBJ2-7; unclear D gene. This CDR3 comprises 11 residues. Germline V gives CDR1 MNHEY, CDR2 SVGAGI. V lost 6 bases to trimming and J lost 2 bases, with 5 bases between them. CDR3 bases: TGTGCCAGCAGCCCAGCCTACGAGCAGTACTTC. It codes for CASSPAYEQYF.

The chain links TRBV6-6 to TRBJ2-7; 9 bases are a match to TRBD2. Germline CDR1 and CDR2: MNHNY and SVGAGI (reference sequence). The CDR3 consists of 16 residues. Trimming cost V 5 bases and J 2 bases; bases outside gene matches: 10. The CDR3: CASSLQRLAATYEQYF. Written as DNA, the CDR3 is TGTGCCAGCAGTCTCCAACGACTAGCGGCCACCTACGAGCAGTACTTC.

The chain has TRBV5-1 and TRBJ2-3, with TRBD2 matching over 14 bases. J was trimmed by 0 bases and V by 4 bases; bases with no gene match: 4. Germline assignment: CDR1 SGHRS and CDR2 YFSETQ. The CDR3 is 17 residues long. The chain's CDR3 is CASSARLAGGSTDTQYF. Written as DNA, the CDR3 is TGCGCCAGCAGCGCCCGACTAGCGGGGGGGAGCACAGATACGCAGTATTTT.

V usage is TRBV7-8 and J usage is TRBJ1-2; D not certain. V was pared by 5 bases and J by 3 bases, with 10 bases between. CDR1 and CDR2 (germline): SGHVS, FQNEAQ. The CDR3 extends over 13 amino acids. The CDR3 region is CASSPSPDYGYTF. CDR3 coding DNA: TGTGCCAGCAGCCCAAGCCCTGACTATGGCTACACCTTC.

This chain connects TRBV13 to TRBJ2-5; 14 nucleotides match TRBD2. Germline values: CDR1 PRHDT, CDR2 FYEKMQ (reference sequence). V lost 5 bases and J lost 3; bases outside the gene matches: 11. The CDR3 runs to 18 residues. CDR3 loop: CASSRRLAGGPGEETQYF. The CDR3 DNA follows: TGTGCCAGCAGCCGCAGACTAGCGGGGGGGCCCGGCGAAGAGACCCAGTACTTC.

V is TRBV2 and J is TRBJ1-5, with D uncertain. CDR3 length equals 13 residues. V lost 4 bases and J 5 bases, leaving 9 bases between the germline ends. Germline V gives CDR1 SNHLY, CDR2 FYNNEI. The CDR3 bases are TGTGCCAGCAGTGTGAACAGCTATCAGCCCCAGCATTTT. Its translation is CASSVNSYQPQHF. The full variable domain, its missing parts supplied by reference TRBV2 and TRBJ1-5, is EPEVTQTPSHQVTQMGQEVILRCVPISNHLYFYWYRQILGQKVEFLVSFYNNEISEKSEIFDDQFSVERPDGSNFTLKIRSTKLEDSAMYFCASSVNSYQPQHFGDGTRLSIL.

The gene calls are TRBV14 and TRBJ2-7, with D unresolved. Germline V gene lookup returns CDR1 SGHDN and CDR2 FVKESK. Trimming stripped 1 base from V and 0 bases from J, with 7 bases between. The CDR3 runs to 14 residues. The CDR3 protein is CASSQGAYSYEQYF. Written as DNA, the CDR3 is TGTGCCAGCAGCCAAGGGGCCTACTCCTACGAGCAGTACTTC.

The V and J genes are TRBV2 and TRBJ2-2, with 9 bases aligning to TRBD2. This CDR3 has 16 amino acids. The V gene end was trimmed by 1 base and the J gene end by 3 bases; junction bases not matched to a gene: 3. Germline-derived CDR1 and CDR2 are SNHLY and FYNNEI. CDR3: CASSEEAGGYTGELFF. CDR3 sequence (DNA): TGTGCCAGCAGTGAAGAAGCGGGGGGTTACACCGGGGAGCTGTTTTTT.

In this sample, this clone turned up once. The J gene is TRBJ1-1, the V gene TRBV19; D unclear. The CDR3 extends over 13 amino acids. Trimming took 5 bases from V and 4 from J, leaving 11 bases between them. The germline V gene has CDR1 LNHDA and CDR2 SQIVND (reference sequence). The CDR3: CASSWSLGTEAFF. The CDR3, as DNA: TGTGCCAGTAGTTGGAGCCTCGGCACTGAAGCTTTCTTT.

The chain links TRBV6-5 to TRBJ1-6, with 7 bases fitting TRBD1. This CDR3 region has 14 residues. The V and J ends lost 2 bases and 9 bases, in that order; junction bases with no gene match: 4. Germline CDR1 MNHEY, CDR2 SVGAGI. This chain's CDR3 is CASSYDRAGSPLHF. DNA of the CDR3: TGTGCCAGCAGTTACGACAGGGCGGGTTCACCCCTCCACTTT.

CDR3 in DNA: TGTGCCAGCAGCTCAATCGTTACTAGCGGGAGCAATGAGCAGTTCTTC. This encodes CASSSIVTSGSNEQFF. The rearrangement joins TRBV7-8 to TRBJ2-1, with 11 nucleotides matching TRBD2. This CDR3 has 16 residues. Germline CDR1 and CDR2: SGHVS and FQNEAQ. Trimming removed 4 bases from V and 6 bases from J; junction bases left unmatched: 8.

A single count supports this clone. The chain combines TRBV29-1 with TRBJ2-3; TRBD2 might be the D (6 bases). In germline, CDR1 is SQVTM, CDR2 ANQGSEA. The CDR3 spans 12 residues. Trimming pared 6 bases from V and 4 bases from J, leaving 11 bases between. CDR3 nucleotides: TGCAGCGTCGGCGGGATACCAGATACGCAGTATTTT. Translating gives CSVGGIPDTQYF.